This is a list of T cell receptor beta chains from one sample in a study of regulatory T cells in long-lasting Graves disease. TCRdb reanalysed the multiplex PCR reads using MiXCR and keeps one entry per CDR3 protein. The sample consists of about 200,000 distinct CDR3 sequences, roughly a fifth of them appearing once. These data also formed part of another study, on T cells in Graves' hyperthyroidism and ophthalmopathy.

The source was peripheral blood mononuclear cells (PBMCs), collected at new diagnosis, from a patient treated with antithyroid drugs. The origin of the receptors is a woman aged 25 to 39 with Graves disease. Both conserved end residues are part of each CDR3. A D gene is named only where the DNA matches it firmly. The listing skips clone size in some rows; elsewhere it reads once, few, many or a size class.

size: many; D: TRBD2; length: 15; J: TRBJ2-2; V: TRBV15; DNA: TGTGCCACCTCGGGGACTAGCGGGAGACCCGGGGAGCTGTTTTTT; CDR3: CATSGTSGRPGELFF
size: NA; D: NA; length: 13; J: TRBJ1-1; V: TRBV27; DNA: TGTGCCAGCAGTTTCCGGGAATACACTGAAGCTTTCTTT; CDR3: CASSFREYTEAFF
size: many; D: NA; length: 15; J: TRBJ1-5; V: TRBV28; DNA: TGTGCCACGGAGCCCTCGACAGGAGGTAATCAGCCCCAGCATTTT; CDR3: CATEPSTGGNQPQHF
size: many; D: TRBD1; length: 14; J: TRBJ2-7; V: TRBV7-9; DNA: TGTGCCAGCAGCCCTAGACAGGGCTTCTACGAGCAGTACTTC; CDR3: CASSPRQGFYEQYF
size: many; D: NA; length: 16; J: TRBJ2-5; V: TRBV7-9; DNA: TGTGCCAGCAGCCCCCGGGCGGGACAAGTAGAAGAGACCCAGTACTTC; CDR3: CASSPRAGQVEETQYF
size: NA; D: TRBD1; length: 15; J: TRBJ2-2; V: TRBV12-3/TRBV12-4; DNA: TGTGCCAGCAGGAGAGGACAGGAGGACACCGGGGAGCTGTTTTTT; CDR3: CASRRGQEDTGELFF
size: NA; D: NA; length: 16; J: TRBJ2-1; V: TRBV19; DNA: TGTGCCAGTAGGGACTACGGGGCTGGGGGTCCCAATGAGCAGTTCTTC; CDR3: CASRDYGAGGPNEQFF
size: once; D: NA; length: 18; J: TRBJ1-5; V: TRBV7-3; DNA: TGTGCCAGCAGCTTAGAAGGATTTCGGCAGACTTTCTATCAGCCCCAGCATTTT; CDR3: CASSLEGFRQTFYQPQHF
size: many; D: NA; length: 16; J: TRBJ1-1; V: TRBV6-1; DNA: TGTGCCAGCAGTGAAAATTCGGCAGGGGCGAACACTGAAGCTTTCTTT; CDR3: CASSENSAGANTEAFF
size: NA; D: NA; length: 14; J: TRBJ1-1; V: TRBV10-3; DNA: TGTGCCATCAGTGAGGGACATTTATTCACTGAAGCTTTCTTT; CDR3: CAISEGHLFTEAFF